The present T cell receptor beta chain was sequenced within a study of blood T cell repertoires in COVID-19. About the study: The United States, Italy and Spain provided the acute and convalescent COVID-19 samples. PBMCs, B-cell-depleted T cells, or T cells provided the cDNA or gDNA that made up the material.

Membership in each cohort depended on participant-reported clinical history. Original handling: Estimates of nucleated cell counts were drawn from the amplification of reference gene primers. Profiling relied on immunoSEQ multiplex PCR, and the TCRdb table lists in-frame clones only, not all of them. The D gene and trimming were derived from the DNA, and the V and J assignments and clone size from that table. The table includes 310,000 or so clones, around 90% detected once. V was clipped by 3 bases and J by 3 bases, with 8 bases between them. CDR1 and CDR2 from the germline V gene are SGHTA and FQGNSA. CDR3 size: 13 residues.

The rearrangement links TRBV7-2 to TRBJ2-5; unclear D gene. Input material: PBMCs or T cells enriched from blood (not recorded which). The receptor comes from a woman aged 40 to 50 who had recovered from COVID-19. CDR3 region: CASSFGVEETQYF. The CDR3 nucleotides are TGTGCCAGCAGCTTTGGAGTGGAAGAGACCCAGTACTTC.